This T cell receptor (beta chain) was recorded in a study of CD8 T cells in ankylosing spondylitis. Study-wide points: Reportedly, disease-linked clones are significantly enriched in ankylosing spondylitis patients' matched synovial fluid. Characteristic of ankylosing spondylitis blood, it appeared, was a TCR beta motif comprising about eight highly homologous variants. Some motif variants were previously reported in reactive arthritis synovial fluid and blood.

This clonotype was counted ten times or more. Its antigen is undetermined. The V gene lost 3 bases and the J gene lost 2 bases, with 30 bases spanning the gap. The CDR3 is 21 amino acids. TCR beta libraries were made by quantitative 5'-RACE with molecular barcodes. Using its own MiXCR run on the 5' RACE reads, TCRdb lists one record per CDR3 protein. This sample has roughly 200,000 distinct CDR3 sequences, with 20% to 30% found just once. The sequenced sample was blood, either unsorted or a sorted T cell fraction (not recorded which). This chain joins TRBV12-3 or TRBV12-4 and TRBJ2-3, with TRBD2 as a possible D gene (7 bases). This receptor was taken from a male donor with ankylosing spondylitis or in good health (not recorded which). The CDR3 DNA is TGTGCCAGCAGTTTTAACCCCTGGCCCTACCGAGGGGGGGCGTACACAGATACGCAGTATTTT. Translating gives CASSFNPWPYRGGAYTDTQYF.